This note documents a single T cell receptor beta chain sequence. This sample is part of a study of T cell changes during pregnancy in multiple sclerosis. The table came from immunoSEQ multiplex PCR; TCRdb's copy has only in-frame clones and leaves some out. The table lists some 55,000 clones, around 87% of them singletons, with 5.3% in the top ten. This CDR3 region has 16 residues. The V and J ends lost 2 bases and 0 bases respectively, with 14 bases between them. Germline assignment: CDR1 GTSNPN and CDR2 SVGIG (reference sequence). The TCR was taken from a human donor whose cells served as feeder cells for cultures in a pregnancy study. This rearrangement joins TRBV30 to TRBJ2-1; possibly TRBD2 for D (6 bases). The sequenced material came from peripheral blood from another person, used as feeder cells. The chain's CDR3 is CAWSYLAESSYNEQFF. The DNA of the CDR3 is TGTGCCTGGAGTTACTTAGCGGAGAGCTCCTACAATGAGCAGTTCTTC.